This T cell receptor beta chain was retrieved from a study of T cell responses to AZD1222 COVID-19 vaccine. Findings and limits, study-wide: Mostly white British, mostly female donors; authors suggested clonal diversity may be underestimated. Dominant CD4 TCR responses targeted spike regions 160-218 and 743-854.

The CDR3 runs 15 residues. Germline CDR1 reads LNHNV; CDR2 reads YYDKDF (reference sequence). V was clipped by 0 bases and J by 2 bases; unmatched bases: 3. Libraries were prepared by immunoSEQ multiplex PCR; TCRdb keeps only in-frame clonotypes and omits some of them. The sample carries some 120,000 clones, roughly 93% recorded once. Concerning this clone: What it binds is not known.

The chain combines TRBV15 with TRBJ2-5; 7 bases agree with TRBD1. Sequencing used peripheral blood, obtained 28 days after the second AZD1222 dose. The receptor was derived from an adult who received the AZD1222 COVID-19 vaccine. The CDR3 reads CATSRDQGEQETQYF. The CDR3 DNA sequence: TGTGCCACCAGCAGAGATCAGGGGGAACAAGAGACCCAGTACTTC.